This T cell receptor (beta chain) appears in the sequencing data of a study of T cells in Graves' hyperthyroidism and ophthalmopathy. Overall study context: Peripheral blood draws took place at initial diagnosis, ahead of any treatment.

Researchers amplified the TCR beta CDR3 regions from RNA transcripts. The TCR CDR3 was amplified in a first-round RT-PCR using the HTBI primer set. TCRdb independently ran MiXCR on the multiplex PCR reads; one entry per CDR3 protein. The table includes 250,000 to 400,000 distinct CDR3 sequences, about an eighth detected once. In its sample, this clonotype was seen many times. Trimming took 5 bases from V and 4 from J, leaving 17 bases between them. Looked up from germline, CDR1 is DFQATT and CDR2 is SNEGSKA (reference sequence). CDR3 length: 14 residues. Sequenced material: blood. The chain uses TRBV20-1 and TRBJ1-1; the D gene is possibly TRBD1 (6 bases). This TCR was recovered from a woman aged 40 to 50 with Graves' ophthalmopathy. CDR3 in DNA: TGCAGTGCTGGGGGGCTCGCTCGGGGCACTGAAGCTTTCTTT. Its translation is CSAGGLARGTEAFF.